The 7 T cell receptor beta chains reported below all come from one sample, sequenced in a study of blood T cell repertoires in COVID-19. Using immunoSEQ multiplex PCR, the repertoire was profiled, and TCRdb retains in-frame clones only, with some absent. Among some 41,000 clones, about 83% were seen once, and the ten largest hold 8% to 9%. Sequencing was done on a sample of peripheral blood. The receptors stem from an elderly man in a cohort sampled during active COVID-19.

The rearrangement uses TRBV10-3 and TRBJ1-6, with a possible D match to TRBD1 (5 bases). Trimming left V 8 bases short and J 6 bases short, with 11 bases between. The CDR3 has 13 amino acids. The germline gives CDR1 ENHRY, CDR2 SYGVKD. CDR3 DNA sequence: TGTGCCATCCAGACAGTATTTAATTCACCCCTCCACTTT. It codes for CAIQTVFNSPLHF.

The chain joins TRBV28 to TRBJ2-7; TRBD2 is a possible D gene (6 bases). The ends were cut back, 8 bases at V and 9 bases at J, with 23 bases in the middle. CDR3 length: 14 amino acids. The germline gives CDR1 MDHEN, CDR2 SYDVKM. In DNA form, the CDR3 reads TGTGCCAGCGGGAGCGGCGGGATCCTTTTGGGGCAGTACTTC. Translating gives CASGSGGILLGQYF.

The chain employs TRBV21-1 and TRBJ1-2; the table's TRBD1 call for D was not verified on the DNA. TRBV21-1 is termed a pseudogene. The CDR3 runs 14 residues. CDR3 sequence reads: CASSKGAGLYGYTF. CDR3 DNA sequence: TGTGCCAGCAGCAAGGGGGCAGGGCTCTATGGCTACACCTTC.

CDR3: CASSRTGGTNEKLFF. The CDR3 DNA reads as TGTGCCAGCAGCCGTACAGGGGGGACTAATGAAAAACTGTTTTTT. The chain links TRBV7-8 to TRBJ1-4; 8 nucleotides agree with TRBD1. The V gene's germline CDR1 is SGHVS and CDR2 FQNEAQ. V trimming: 5 bases; J trimming: 2 bases; junction bases outside the gene matches: 4. CDR3 length: 15 amino acids.

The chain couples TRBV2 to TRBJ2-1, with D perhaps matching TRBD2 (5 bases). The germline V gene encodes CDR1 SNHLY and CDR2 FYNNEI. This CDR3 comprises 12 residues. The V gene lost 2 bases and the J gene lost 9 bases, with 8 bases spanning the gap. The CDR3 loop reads CASSERGFEQFF. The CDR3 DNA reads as TGTGCCAGCAGTGAACGAGGGTTTGAGCAGTTCTTC.

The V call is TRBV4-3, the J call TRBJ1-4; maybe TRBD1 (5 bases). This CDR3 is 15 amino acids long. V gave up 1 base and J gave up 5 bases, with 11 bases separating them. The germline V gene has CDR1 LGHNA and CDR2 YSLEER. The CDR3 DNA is TGCGCCAGCAGCCAAGCGGGGACTGCGAATGAAAAACTGTTTTTT. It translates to CASSQAGTANEKLFF.

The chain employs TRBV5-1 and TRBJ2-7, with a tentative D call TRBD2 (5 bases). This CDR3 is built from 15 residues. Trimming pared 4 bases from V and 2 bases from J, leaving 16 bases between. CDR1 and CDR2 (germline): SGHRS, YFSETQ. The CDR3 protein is CASSLFSGLTYEQYF. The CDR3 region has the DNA TGCGCCAGCAGCCTATTCAGCGGCTTAACCTACGAGCAGTACTTC.